The 29 T cell receptor beta chains below all came from one sample that was sequenced in a study of blood T cell repertoires in COVID-19. TCRdb's copy holds only in-frame clones and misses some; the assay was immunoSEQ multiplex PCR. Here the sample spans some 140,000 clones, more than 75% being singletons. Sequences were obtained from peripheral blood. The receptors originated from a man over 45 with active COVID-19.

The CDR3 region is CASSGGLGGEQFF. CDR3 in DNA: TGTGCCAGTAGTGGAGGCCTGGGGGGTGAGCAGTTCTTC. The gene calls are TRBV19 and TRBJ2-1; the D gene is possibly TRBD2 (6 bases). The CDR3 extends over 13 amino acids. Trimming pared 5 bases from V and 9 bases from J, leaving 14 bases between. Germline V gene data show CDR1 as LNHDA and CDR2 as SQIVND (reference sequence).

This chain links TRBV5-1 with TRBJ1-4, with D maybe TRBD1 (6 bases). V was trimmed by 1 base and J by 7 bases, leaving 17 bases between them. CDR1 SGHRS and CDR2 YFSETQ come from the germline V gene. There are 16 residues in the CDR3. In nucleotides, the CDR3 is TGCGCCAGCAGCTTGAACAGGGTCTCTGAGGGTGAAAAACTGTTTTTT. Translation: CASSLNRVSEGEKLFF. Using reference TRBV5-1 and TRBJ1-4 for the parts outside the CDR3, the full variable domain is KAGVTQTPRYLIKTRGQQVTLSCSPISGHRSVSWYQQTPGQGLQFLFEYFSETQRNKGNFPGRFSGRQFSNSRSEMNVSTLELGDSALYLCASSLNRVSEGEKLFFGSGTQLSVL.

The genes are TRBV5-4 and TRBJ2-5; 11 bases are shared with TRBD2. The CDR3 has 13 residues. The V gene end was trimmed by 5 bases and the J gene end by 5 bases; junction bases not matched to a gene: 2. Per germline, CDR1 SGHNT and CDR2 YYREEE (reference sequence). DNA for the CDR3: TGTGCCAGCAGTTGGACTAGCGGGGAGACCCAGTACTTC. Amino acid sequence: CASSWTSGETQYF.

The chain uses TRBV30 and TRBJ1-1, with 12 bases lining up with TRBD1. The CDR3 contains 13 residues. Germline CDR1 and CDR2: GTSNPN and SVGIG (reference sequence). J was trimmed by 4 bases and V by 8 bases; bases with no gene match: 5. CDR3 amino acids: CAGTGGWGTEAFF. The CDR3 nucleotides are TGTGCCGGGACAGGGGGCTGGGGCACTGAAGCTTTCTTT. The complete variable domain, with remaining parts taken from reference TRBV30 and TRBJ1-1, reads SQTIHQWPATLVQPVGSPLSLECTVEGTSNPNLYWYRQAAGRGLQLLFYSVGIGQISSEVPQNLSASRPQDRQFILSSKKLLLSDSGFYLCAGTGGWGTEAFFGQGTRLTVV.

The chain links TRBV2 to TRBJ1-1; D unresolved. Looked up from germline, CDR1 is SNHLY and CDR2 is FYNNEI. CDR3 length equals 15 residues. V lost 3 bases to trimming and J lost 1 base, with 12 bases between them. The CDR3 is CASSDRRQPNTEAFF. CDR3 nucleotide sequence: TGTGCCAGCAGTGATAGGAGGCAACCGAACACTGAAGCTTTCTTT.

V is TRBV29-1 and J is TRBJ2-2; 7 bases map to TRBD2. The CDR3 totals 13 residues. With V trimmed by 6 bases and J by 4 bases, 5 bases remained unmatched. Germline V gives CDR1 SQVTM, CDR2 ANQGSEA. CDR3 amino acids: CSVRTRRTGELFF. The CDR3 DNA reads TGCAGCGTACGGACTAGACGCACCGGGGAGCTGTTTTTT.

J is TRBJ1-1 and V is TRBV11-2; 7 positions agree with TRBD1. This CDR3 comprises 17 residues. V shed 1 base, J shed 8 bases, and the junction held 16 bases outside the gene matches. From germline, CDR1 is SGHAT and CDR2 FQNNGV. Here the CDR3 DNA reads TGTGCCAGCAGCTTAGTGGTGCGGCGCAGGGGGTCCCCAGAAGCTTTCTTT. The encoded protein is CASSLVVRRRGSPEAFF.

The gene calls are TRBV5-1 and TRBJ2-7; TRBD2 agrees at 13 bases. Germline CDR1 reads SGHRS; CDR2 reads YFSETQ. V lost 4 bases, J lost 3 bases, and 10 bases stayed unmatched. This CDR3 contains 17 residues. CDR3 region: CASSIPSGTSGVYEQYF. The CDR3 nucleotides are TGCGCCAGCAGCATCCCGTCTGGGACTAGCGGGGTCTACGAGCAGTACTTC.

The chain joins TRBV5-1 to TRBJ2-7; D unclear. The V end lost 0 bases, the J end lost 1 base, and 5 bases lay between the germline ends. The CDR3 has 13 residues. The germline V gene has CDR1 SGHRS and CDR2 YFSETQ. For the CDR3, the DNA is TGCGCCAGCAGCTTGGTTTCTTCCTACGAGCAGTACTTC. As protein: CASSLVSSYEQYF.

The sample holds a few counts of this clone. This chain uses TRBV6-5 with TRBJ1-6; TRBD1 might be the D (5 bases). From germline, CDR1 is MNHEY and CDR2 SVGAGI. Trimming took off 8 bases at V and 7 bases at J, with 12 bases between the two ends. The CDR3 has 13 residues. CDR3 region: CASGREGNSPLHF. DNA for the CDR3: TGTGCCAGCGGCAGGGAAGGAAATTCACCCCTCCACTTT.

The chain recombines TRBV3-1 (or the pseudogene TRBV3-2) with TRBJ1-1, with a weak D call TRBD1 (5 bases). The CDR3 spans 15 residues. The germline V and J ends were trimmed by 5 bases and 0 bases, with 13 bases remaining between them. Germline CDR1 reads LGHDT; CDR2 reads YNNKEL (reference sequence). CDR3 in amino acids: CASSDQTALNTEAFF. Here the CDR3 DNA reads TGTGCCAGCAGCGACCAGACAGCATTGAACACTGAAGCTTTCTTT.

The chain combines TRBV18 with TRBJ2-7, with D uncertain. Germline lookup yields CDR1 KGHSH and CDR2 LQKENI. The CDR3 runs 15 residues. Trimming left V 2 bases short and J 4 bases short, with 15 bases between. CDR3 nucleotide sequence: TGTGCCAGCTCACCAGGGCCGGTAAGGTATTACGAGCAGTACTTC. As protein: CASSPGPVRYYEQYF.

The V call is TRBV5-1, the J call TRBJ1-3; D not certain. Trimming took off 4 bases at V and 0 bases at J, with 11 bases between the two ends. The CDR3 is 15 residues long. The germline V gene has CDR1 SGHRS and CDR2 YFSETQ. CDR3 loop: CASSPDGSSGNTIYF. In DNA, the CDR3 is TGCGCCAGCAGCCCCGACGGGAGCTCTGGAAACACCATATATTTT.

The sample holds a few counts of this clone. The chain links TRBV19 to TRBJ2-7; 7 nucleotides match TRBD1. Germline trimming cut 1 base from V and 0 bases from J; bases unmatched to any gene: 3. The CDR3 sequence is 15 residues long. The V gene's germline CDR1 is LNHDA and CDR2 SQIVND (reference sequence). This CDR3 is CASSIAGQASYEQYF. The CDR3 DNA is TGTGCCAGTAGTATAGCAGGACAGGCCTCCTACGAGCAGTACTTC.

The count of this clone is one. The chain uses TRBV5-4 and TRBJ2-3; 10 bases align to TRBD2. Germline V gives CDR1 SGHNT, CDR2 YYREEE (reference sequence). The ends lost 2 bases at V and 3 bases at J; junction bases unmatched: 6. The CDR3 loop spans 16 amino acids. The CDR3 bases are TGTGCCAGCAGCTTTATAGCGGGGGGCAAAACAGATACGCAGTATTTT. Residues: CASSFIAGGKTDTQYF.

The V gene is TRBV6-5, the J gene TRBJ2-7; D is unresolved. CDR3 length: 12 residues. V was cut by 11 bases and J by 4 bases, with 15 bases left in between. Germline CDR1 and CDR2: MNHEY and SVGAGI. In nucleotides, the CDR3 is TGTGCCGGCCGAACCGAATTTTACGAGCAGTACTTC. Translating gives CAGRTEFYEQYF.

This sequence joins TRBV7-2 and TRBJ1-2, with 9 bases identical to TRBD1. The CDR3 is made up of 19 amino acids. Germline lookup yields CDR1 SGHTA and CDR2 FQGNSA. With V trimmed by 4 bases and J by 8 bases, 23 bases remained unmatched. For the CDR3, the DNA is TGTGCCAGCAGCTCGCCGGAGGGGACAGGGCGAAAATATAATGGGGGCTACACCTTC. Its translation is CASSSPEGTGRKYNGGYTF.

CDR3 in DNA: TGCGCCAGCAGCTCAAAGGGACAGGACACGGGTACGCAGTATTTT. This codes for CASSSKGQDTGTQYF. The chain combines TRBV5-1 with TRBJ2-3; 8 bases are a match to TRBD1. After removal of 3 bases from V and 8 bases from J, the junction contained 11 bases not matched to a gene. In germline, CDR1 is SGHRS, CDR2 YFSETQ. The CDR3 extends over 15 amino acids.

The chain couples TRBV10-3 to TRBJ2-1; possibly TRBD1 for D (6 bases). The germline V gene has CDR1 ENHRY and CDR2 SYGVKD. V lost 11 bases, J lost 5 bases, and 19 bases lay in between. CDR3 size: 14 residues. The chain's CDR3 is CAATPGQKHNEQFF. The CDR3 DNA follows: TGTGCCGCCACTCCGGGACAAAAACACAATGAGCAGTTCTTC.

The genes are TRBV4-2 and TRBJ2-7, with D maybe TRBD2 (6 bases). The V end was cut by 0 bases, the J end by 2 bases, with 14 bases between. Germline loops: CDR1 LGHNA, CDR2 YNFKEQ. This CDR3 is 16 amino acids long. The CDR3 here is CASSQERASAPYEQYF. The CDR3 nucleotides read TGTGCCAGCAGCCAAGAGAGGGCTAGCGCACCCTACGAGCAGTACTTC.

This clone was seen only once. The chain combines TRBV5-8 with TRBJ1-5; 12 bases line up with TRBD1. This CDR3 contains 17 residues. Unmatched junction bases numbered 10, after V lost 3 bases and J lost 6 bases. Germline CDR1 SGHTS, CDR2 YDEGEE. CDR3 loop: CASSYQPGTGGGQPQHF. Written as DNA, the CDR3 is TGTGCCAGCAGCTACCAACCCGGGACAGGGGGCGGTCAGCCCCAGCATTTT.

The CDR3 reads CASSPGTLHQPQHF. The CDR3 DNA is TGCGCCAGCAGCCCAGGGACACTTCATCAGCCCCAGCATTTT. The chain has TRBV5-1 and TRBJ1-5, with D possibly TRBD1 on 6 matching bases. Germline CDR1 is SGHRS and CDR2 is YFSETQ. The CDR3 contains 14 residues. The V gene lost 4 bases and the J gene lost 5 bases, with 13 bases spanning the gap.

The rearrangement uses TRBV6-1 and TRBJ1-5, with 9 bases aligning to TRBD1. Germline loops: CDR1 MNHNS, CDR2 SASEGT. This CDR3 comprises 16 residues. V shed 0 bases, J shed 5 bases, and the junction held 5 bases outside the gene matches. The chain's CDR3 is CASSEAIRQGDQPQHF. CDR3 bases: TGTGCCAGCAGTGAAGCCATACGACAGGGGGATCAGCCCCAGCATTTT.

V is TRBV3-1 (or the pseudogene TRBV3-2) and J is TRBJ1-5; tentative D call: TRBD1 (5 bases). This CDR3 comprises 17 residues. Between the trimmed V and J ends, which lost 2 bases and 0 bases, there was a span of 14 bases. Per germline, CDR1 LGHDT and CDR2 YNNKEL (reference sequence). The CDR3 spells CASSQLLDSYSNQPQHF. The DNA for the CDR3 is TGTGCCAGCAGCCAACTCTTAGACAGCTATAGCAATCAGCCCCAGCATTTT.

Turning to this clone: One junction end does not reproduce the germline sequence, and a read error may be involved. The CDR3 region is CASGFRDRVFF. The CDR3 DNA reads TGTGCTAGTGGTTTCCGGGACAGGGTGTTCTTC. This rearrangement joins TRBV12-5 to TRBJ2-7; 9 nucleotides align to TRBD1. This CDR3 has 11 amino acids. Germline values: CDR1 LGHNT, CDR2 FRNRAP. Full variable domain (remainder filled in from reference TRBV12-5 and TRBJ2-7): DARVTQTPRHKVTEMGQEVTMRCQPILGHNTVFWYRQTMMQGLELLAYFRNRAPLDDSGMPKDRFSAEMPDATLATLKIQPSEPRDSAVYFCASGFRDRVFFGPGTRLTVT.

V and J are TRBV3-1 (or the pseudogene TRBV3-2) and TRBJ2-7; the match to TRBD1 covers 10 bases. Per germline, CDR1 LGHDT and CDR2 YNNKEL (reference sequence). This CDR3 is built from 17 residues. Trimming at V came to 1 base and at J to 1 base, leaving 7 bases not matched to a gene. The CDR3, as DNA: TGTGCCAGCAGCCAAGTGACAGGACAGGGGGGTTCCTACGAGCAGTACTTC. Its protein is CASSQVTGQGGSYEQYF.

The chain couples TRBV6-1 to TRBJ2-7; D is perhaps TRBD2 (6 bases). This CDR3 spans 17 amino acids. The V end lost 0 bases, the J end lost 4 bases, and 19 bases lay between the germline ends. Germline V gene data show CDR1 as MNHNS and CDR2 as SASEGT. The CDR3 here is CASSEALLGGGKYEQYF. CDR3 bases: TGTGCCAGCAGTGAAGCGCTTCTGGGGGGAGGAAAATACGAGCAGTACTTC.

This chain links TRBV12-5 with TRBJ1-4; 9 bases match TRBD1. This CDR3 comprises 16 residues. Trimming removed 7 bases from V and 2 bases from J; junction bases left unmatched: 8. Germline V lookup: CDR1 LGHNT, CDR2 FRNRAP. The CDR3 DNA is TGTGCTAGTGCCTCAAACAGGGGGCCCACTAATGAAAAACTGTTTTTT. As protein: CASASNRGPTNEKLFF. Full variable domain (outside the CDR3, taken from reference TRBV12-5 and TRBJ1-4): DARVTQTPRHKVTEMGQEVTMRCQPILGHNTVFWYRQTMMQGLELLAYFRNRAPLDDSGMPKDRFSAEMPDATLATLKIQPSEPRDSAVYFCASASNRGPTNEKLFFGSGTQLSVL.

This clone was seen once. V usage is TRBV2 and J usage is TRBJ1-2; no definite D call. Trimming pared 5 bases from V and 3 bases from J, leaving 4 bases between. CDR1 is SNHLY, CDR2 FYNNEI, per germline. CDR3 length: 11 amino acids. CDR3 sequence reads: CASSLHYGYTF. The CDR3 nucleotides read TGTGCCAGCAGTCTTCACTATGGCTACACCTTC.